Listed below are T cell receptor beta chains from one sample, sequenced in a study of T cell responses to AZD1222 COVID-19 vaccine. Sequencing used immunoSEQ multiplex PCR; TCRdb keeps in-frame clones, though not all of them. The sample has some 180,000 clones, approximately 94% seen once. The specimen comprised peripheral blood, sampled 28 days after the second AZD1222 dose. The receptors here all came from an adult who received the AZD1222 COVID-19 vaccine. CDR3s include the opening cysteine and the closing phenylalanine or tryptophan. The order of the fields is CDR3 DNA, CDR3 protein, D gene, V gene, clone size, J gene. D genes are given only for firm matches. Some rows have no size entry. The others give once, few or many, or a class for an expanded clone.

TGCGCCAGCAGGCCAAAACCAATTCTAGCGGGGGGGCGTCAAGAGACCCAGTACTTC CASRPKPILAGGRQETQYF TRBD2 TRBV4-1 - TRBJ2-5
TGTGCCTGGGGCCGACAGGGGAACACCGGGGAGCTGTTTTTT CAWGRQGNTGELFF TRBD1 TRBV30 - TRBJ2-2
TGTGCCAGCTCACCACAGGACAGAATTTCAGGAAACACCATATATTTT CASSPQDRISGNTIYF - TRBV18 - TRBJ1-3
TGTGCCAGCAGCTTAAGGACCGGCATCATATATTTT CASSLRTGIIYF - TRBV13 once TRBJ1-3
TGCGCCAGCAGCCTCTCTAGCGGGGGGGCAGATACGCAGTATTTT CASSLSSGGADTQYF TRBD2 TRBV4-3 - TRBJ2-3
TGTGCCAGCTCACTGGACCGGGACTACGCTGGCTACACCTTC CASSLDRDYAGYTF - TRBV18 - TRBJ1-2
TGTGCCAGCAGTGATTTTTGGGCTTTCTTT CASSDFWAFF - TRBV2 - TRBJ1-1
TGTGCCAGCAACGGGGACTATGGCTACACCTTC CASNGDYGYTF - TRBV2 - TRBJ1-2
TGTGCCAGCCAATCTCATATCCCAGGGGCGATAACTTATAGCAATCAGCCCCAGCATTTT CASQSHIPGAITYSNQPQHF - TRBV28 few TRBJ1-5
TGCGCCAGCAGCCCGACCCGGAGCTCTGGAAACACCATATATTTT CASSPTRSSGNTIYF - TRBV10-1 - TRBJ1-3
TGCAGCGTTGAGTGGGGGGGAGCCGGGGAGCTGTTTTTT CSVEWGGAGELFF TRBD2 TRBV29-1 - TRBJ2-2
TGCGCCAGCAGCTTTCGGGGACAGGGACCTTCTAACTATGGCTACACCTTC CASSFRGQGPSNYGYTF TRBD1 TRBV5-1 - TRBJ1-2
TGTGCCAGCAGCGGTCTGAGCGGGGGGGCCCTCGAGCAGTACTTC CASSGLSGGALEQYF TRBD2 TRBV7-2 - TRBJ2-7
TGTGCCAGCAGTGAGGTCGACAGGGGCCCGTACGAGCAGTACTTC CASSEVDRGPYEQYF TRBD1 TRBV6-1 - TRBJ2-7
TGTGCCAGTAGTAGGAACCCGAAGTACAATGAGCAGTTCTTC CASSRNPKYNEQFF - TRBV19 - TRBJ2-1
TGTGCCAGCTCACTCGGACAGGATCAGCCCCAGCATTTT CASSLGQDQPQHF TRBD1 TRBV18 - TRBJ1-5
TGTGCCAGCAGTTACTCGGCGCACGAGGACTCCTACGAGCAGTACTTC CASSYSAHEDSYEQYF - TRBV6-6 - TRBJ2-7
TGTGCCAGCAGTAGACTAGCGGCCCCCTCTAATGAGCAGTTCTTC CASSRLAAPSNEQFF TRBD2 TRBV6-2/TRBV6-3 - TRBJ2-1
TGTGCCAGCAGCCAAGATAGCGGGGTTGCTGCAGATACGCAGTATTTT CASSQDSGVAADTQYF TRBD2 TRBV14 - TRBJ2-3
TGTGCCAGCACCAAAAGAAGAGGGGGCGGTGAGACCCAGTACTTC CASTKRRGGGETQYF TRBD1 TRBV28 - TRBJ2-5
TGCAGTGCTAGTTATGGTATAAACACCGGGGAGCTGTTTTTT CSASYGINTGELFF - TRBV20-1 once TRBJ2-2
TGTGCCAGCAGTGAAGCGCTGGGCAGTGGGCAGTACTTC CASSEALGSGQYF - TRBV2 - TRBJ2-7
TGTGCCAGCAGCTCAAATAACTACGAGCAGTACTTC CASSSNNYEQYF - TRBV5-5 - TRBJ2-7
TGTGCCACCAGCAGAGATCTGGGGGAGCCCCAGCATTTT CATSRDLGEPQHF - TRBV15 - TRBJ1-5
TGTGCCAGCAGCATGCAGGGGGCAGATAATGAAAAACTGTTTTTT CASSMQGADNEKLFF - TRBV21-1 - TRBJ1-4
TGTGCCAGCACAGGGATCGAGGACGAGCAGTACTTC CASTGIEDEQYF - TRBV10-3 - TRBJ2-7
TGCGCCAGCAGCCCACCGACAGGGTCCTACGAGCAGTACTTC CASSPPTGSYEQYF TRBD1 TRBV5-1 - TRBJ2-7
TGCGCCAGCAGCCAAGGCCCAGGACAGGGAGGAGAGACCCAGTACTTC CASSQGPGQGGETQYF TRBD1 TRBV4-3 once TRBJ2-5
TGTGCCAGCAGCAACGTGATGCACAGGGGAAGGTGTCAGCCCCAGCATTTT CASSNVMHRGRCQPQHF - TRBV21-1 - TRBJ1-5
TGCAGTGCTATTGACGACAGTGGCTACACCTTC CSAIDDSGYTF - TRBV20-1 - TRBJ1-2
TGTGCCAGCAGCTTAAGGGCAGGGGATGGAAACACCATATATTTT CASSLRAGDGNTIYF - TRBV7-6 - TRBJ1-3
TGTGCCAGCAGCACGTGGGACAGGATTTCAGAGACCCAGTACTTC CASSTWDRISETQYF TRBD1 TRBV7-9 - TRBJ2-5
TGTGCCAGTATCGCGGGACGGCACACCGGGGAGCTGTTTTTT CASIAGRHTGELFF - TRBV19 - TRBJ2-2
TGTGCCAGCAGCTACCTGGGTTGGGGACCTTCACCCCTCCACTTT CASSYLGWGPSPLHF - TRBV14 - TRBJ1-6
TGTGCCAGCAGCGATGGACTTTCCCGAGGAGACACAGATACGCAGTATTTT CASSDGLSRGDTDTQYF - TRBV9 - TRBJ2-3
TGTGCCAGCTATAGACAGGGGGACAATGAGCAGTTCTTC CASYRQGDNEQFF TRBD1 TRBV6-5 - TRBJ2-1
TGTGCCAGCAGCTTTGGTTCCACGAACTATGGCTACACCTTC CASSFGSTNYGYTF - TRBV7-2 - TRBJ1-2
TGTGCCAGCAGTCGACTCTCATCGGAGACCGGGGAGCTGTTTTTT CASSRLSSETGELFF - TRBV28 once TRBJ2-2
TGTGCCAGCAGCTCAGACCTCGTGGGAGCCCAGTACTTC CASSSDLVGAQYF - TRBV5-5 - TRBJ2-5
TGTGCCAGCAGCGTAGGAGGACAGGGCGCGGCCTACGAGCAGTACTTC CASSVGGQGAAYEQYF TRBD1 TRBV9 - TRBJ2-7
TGTGCCAGCACCACCTCAAGGGGGGTTGTTCATCAGCCCCAGCATTTT CASTTSRGVVHQPQHF - TRBV28 - TRBJ1-5
TGTGCCAGCAGTTGGCTAGGCGGGCTCGAGCAGTTCTTC CASSWLGGLEQFF - TRBV12-3/TRBV12-4 - TRBJ2-1
TGCAGCGTATTGGGACTAGCGGGAGGAGGTGTGCAGTTCTTC CSVLGLAGGGVQFF TRBD2 TRBV29-1 - TRBJ2-1
TGTGCCAGCAGCTTAGAGTCTCATCATGGAAACACCATATATTTT CASSLESHHGNTIYF - TRBV11-2 - TRBJ1-3